This entry lists 31 T cell receptor beta chains sequenced from one sample in a study of shared clonotypes between healthy human individuals. Some clones are missing from TCRdb's copy, which holds only in-frame ones; the method was immunoSEQ multiplex PCR. The sample carries approximately 980,000 clones, less than 85% recorded once. Material: memory CD4+ T cells sorted from blood. The subset is: CD45RA-negative fraction. The receptors shown here come from a man between 18 and 35 years old in good health.

The chain joins TRBV5-1 to TRBJ1-4; no clear D. Trimming took off 4 bases at V and 3 bases at J, with 13 bases between the two ends. The length of the CDR3 is 15 residues. Germline CDR1 is SGHRS and CDR2 is YFSETQ. CDR3 DNA: TGCGCCAGCAGCGTGGACGCGGCCCCTAATGAAAAACTGTTTTTT. Its translation is CASSVDAAPNEKLFF.

This chain joins TRBV6-1 and TRBJ2-6, with D perhaps TRBD1 (6 bases). Germline CDR1 reads MNHNS; CDR2 reads SASEGT. There are 15 residues in the CDR3. V lost 1 base to trimming and J lost 2 bases, with 6 bases between them. The CDR3 coding sequence is TGTGCCAGCAGTGAAGAGGGGGCTGGGGCCAACGTCCTGACTTTC. Translating gives CASSEEGAGANVLTF.

This clone was picked up one time. J is TRBJ1-2 and V is TRBV7-2; D is uncertain. V was cut by 5 bases and J by 7 bases, with 11 bases left in between. Germline V CDR1 and CDR2: SGHTA, FQGNSA. The CDR3 runs 12 residues. As DNA, the CDR3 is TGTGCCAGCAGCCCTGGAGTGGGTGGCTACACCTTC. Its translation: CASSPGVGGYTF.

The CDR3 is CASSLSRTVNEQYF. The CDR3 DNA reads TGTGCCAGCAGTTTATCCCGGACAGTTAACGAGCAGTACTTC. V is TRBV27 and J is TRBJ2-7; D might be TRBD1 (6 bases). The ends were cut back, 0 bases at V and 5 bases at J, with 11 bases in the middle. Germline loops: CDR1 MNHEY, CDR2 SMNVEV (reference sequence). The CDR3 has 14 residues.

The chain recombines TRBV5-4 with TRBJ1-3, with 12 positions matching TRBD1. With V trimmed by 4 bases and J by 9 bases, 8 bases remained unmatched. CDR1 is SGHNT, CDR2 YYREEE, per germline (reference sequence). The CDR3 sequence is 15 residues long. CDR3 loop: CASSLRDRGLSTIYF. The CDR3 DNA sequence: TGTGCCAGCAGCCTCCGGGACAGGGGGCTTAGCACCATATATTTT.

The chain is built from TRBV5-4 and TRBJ1-5; 9 bases map to TRBD1. The CDR3 is 14 residues long. CDR1 SGHNT and CDR2 YYREEE come from the germline V gene (reference sequence). Germline trimming cut 4 bases from V and 5 bases from J; bases unmatched to any gene: 4. CDR3 coding DNA: TGTGCCAGCAGCCTACAGGGGGCGCATCAGCCCCAGCATTTT. This gives the protein CASSLQGAHQPQHF.

This clone was recorded many times. The CDR3, as DNA: TGTGCCAGCAGCCCCGACAGTTCTCCCAACACCATATATTTT. Translation: CASSPDSSPNTIYF. The chain uses TRBV7-9 and TRBJ1-3; perhaps TRBD1 as D (5 bases). Germline loops: CDR1 SEHNR, CDR2 FQNEAQ (reference sequence). V was trimmed by 5 bases and J by 7 bases, leaving 15 bases between them. This CDR3 has 14 amino acids.

The table lists this clone with many counts. V and J are TRBV6-5 and TRBJ1-2; tentative D call: TRBD1 (6 bases). The ends were cut back, 6 bases at V and 8 bases at J, with 16 bases in the middle. The V gene's germline CDR1 is MNHEY and CDR2 SVGAGI. CDR3 length: 13 amino acids. The CDR3, as DNA: TGTGCCAGCAGACCGACAGGTCCTAGGGGCTACACCTTC. Amino acids: CASRPTGPRGYTF.

In its sample, this clone was seen a few times. The chain joins TRBV5-6 to TRBJ1-6, with D maybe TRBD1 (5 bases). Trimming removed 0 bases at V and 4 bases at J, with 8 bases between. The CDR3 runs to 15 residues. CDR1 and CDR2 (germline): SGHDT, YYEEEE. CDR3 amino acids: CASSLARGYNSPLHF. The CDR3 nucleotides read TGTGCCAGCAGCTTGGCCCGGGGGTATAATTCACCCCTCCACTTT. Combining the CDR3 with reference TRBV5-6 and TRBJ1-6 gives the whole variable domain DAGVTQSPTHLIKTRGQQVTLRCSPKSGHDTVSWYQQALGQGPQFIFQYYEEEERQRGNFPDRFSGHQFPNYSSELNVNALLLGDSALYLCASSLARGYNSPLHFGNGTRLTVT.

The table lists this clone with a few counts. The chain joins TRBV7-3 to TRBJ2-7; D unresolved. The V gene's germline CDR1 is SGHTA and CDR2 FQGTGA. Deletions cut 3 bases from V and 2 bases from J, with 8 bases between. There are 13 residues in the CDR3. The CDR3 nucleotides read TGTGCCAGCAGCTTCGGGCGTACCTACGAGCAGTACTTC. Translating it yields CASSFGRTYEQYF.

This chain links TRBV7-9 with TRBJ1-1; D gene ambiguous. Trimming cost V 7 bases and J 10 bases, with 19 bases left between them. The germline CDR1 and CDR2 sequences are SEHNR and FQNEAQ (reference sequence). CDR3 length: 13 amino acids. The CDR3 coding sequence is TGTGCCAGCAATCGTGCAGAAGAGCTTGGAGCTTTCTTT. It codes for CASNRAEELGAFF. The complete variable domain, with remaining parts taken from reference TRBV7-9 and TRBJ1-1, reads DTGVSQNPRHKITKRGQNVTFRCDPISEHNRLYWYRQTLGQGPEFLTYFQNEAQLEKSRLLSDRFSAERPKGSFSTLEIQRTEQGDSAMYLCASNRAEELGAFFGQGTRLTVV.

The chain employs TRBV7-9 and TRBJ2-2; D not certain. Germline loops: CDR1 SEHNR, CDR2 FQNEAQ (reference sequence). Trimming took 5 bases from V and 6 from J, leaving 7 bases between them. The CDR3 is 12 residues long. In DNA, the CDR3 is TGTGCCAGCAGCCCCTCGTCCGGGGAGCTGTTTTTT. Residues: CASSPSSGELFF.

This rearrangement joins TRBV5-1 to TRBJ2-7; TRBD1 is a possible D gene (7 bases). V lost 5 bases and J lost 3, with 21 bases in between. This CDR3 contains 16 residues. CDR1 and CDR2 from the germline V gene are SGHRS and YFSETQ. The CDR3 DNA reads as TGCGCCAGCAGACGTGGAGGGGGCGCCGCTAACTACGAGCAGTACTTC. Residues: CASRRGGGAANYEQYF.

The chain carries TRBV6-1 and TRBJ2-5, with TRBD1 matching 8 bases. There are 17 residues in the CDR3. V trimming: 4 bases; J trimming: 4 bases; junction bases outside the gene matches: 14. Germline V gene lookup returns CDR1 MNHNS and CDR2 SASEGT. The CDR3 DNA follows: TGTGCCAGCAGTGCCCTAAGGACAGGGTCCGGAGGAGAGACCCAGTACTTC. Its protein product is CASSALRTGSGGETQYF.

The rearrangement links TRBV6-5 to TRBJ1-2; D possibly corresponds to TRBD1 (5 bases). Per germline, CDR1 MNHEY and CDR2 SVGAGI. The CDR3 sequence is 14 residues long. V lost 5 bases, J lost 8 bases, and 18 bases lay in between. CDR3 sequence reads: CASSPAQGTWGYTF. As DNA, the CDR3 is TGTGCCAGCAGTCCGGCCCAGGGTACATGGGGCTACACCTTC.

This clone was observed a few times. The chain recombines TRBV27 with TRBJ1-1; D possibly corresponds to TRBD1 (5 bases). The length of the CDR3 is 14 residues. Per germline, CDR1 MNHEY and CDR2 SMNVEV (reference sequence). V was shortened by 7 bases and J by 3 bases, with 15 bases between the two germline ends. CDR3 in amino acids: CASTPPGAYTEAFF. The CDR3 bases are TGTGCCAGCACCCCCCCCGGGGCTTACACTGAAGCTTTCTTT.

This sequence joins TRBV5-4 and TRBJ1-3, with a tentative D call TRBD1 (6 bases). Trimming cost V 4 bases and J 1 base, with 9 bases left between them. This CDR3 comprises 14 residues. Germline CDR1 is SGHNT and CDR2 is YYREEE (reference sequence). The CDR3 nucleotides are TGTGCCAGCAGCGTTACAGGGTCTGGAAACACCATATATTTT. Translating gives CASSVTGSGNTIYF.

This clone has a handful of counts. The J gene is TRBJ2-3, the V gene TRBV5-4; D might be TRBD1 or TRBD2, each matching 5 bases. The length of the CDR3 is 15 residues. Germline CDR1 is SGHNT and CDR2 is YYREEE (reference sequence). V gave up 1 base and J gave up 4 bases, with 13 bases separating them. The CDR3 DNA follows: TGTGCCAGCAGCTTGTTCGAGGGGAACGCAGATACGCAGTATTTT. Translated: CASSLFEGNADTQYF.

The CDR3 nucleotides read TGTGCCAGCAGTGAAGTAGTTTTACTAGCGGGAGCCTCCTACGAGCAGTACTTC. Translated, it gives CASSEVVLLAGASYEQYF. The gene calls are TRBV2 and TRBJ2-7; TRBD2 matches at 11 bases. The V gene end was trimmed by 1 base and the J gene end by 0 bases; junction bases not matched to a gene: 8. CDR3 length: 18 amino acids. Germline V lookup: CDR1 SNHLY, CDR2 FYNNEI. Looking up the rest from reference TRBV2 and TRBJ2-7 gives the full variable domain: EPEVTQTPSHQVTQMGQEVILRCVPISNHLYFYWYRQILGQKVEFLVSFYNNEISEKSEIFDDQFSVERPDGSNFTLKIRSTKLEDSAMYFCASSEVVLLAGASYEQYFGPGTRLTVT.

The V call is TRBV6-1, the J call TRBJ1-1; 7 bases align to TRBD1. Per the germline V gene, CDR1 is MNHNS and CDR2 is SASEGT. The CDR3 spans 15 residues. Trimming took 8 bases from V and 0 from J; bases not matched to a gene: 9. The CDR3 is CASLPTGKMNTEAFF. CDR3 nucleotide sequence: TGTGCCAGCCTCCCGACAGGGAAAATGAACACTGAAGCTTTCTTT.

A remark on this clone: The same CDR3 also results from other DNA sequences found in this sample. The gene calls are TRBV7-6 and TRBJ2-3; D gene ambiguous. Germline V gene sequence: CDR1 SGHVS, CDR2 FNYEAQ. V lost 1 base to trimming and J lost 0 bases, with 8 bases between them. CDR3 length equals 15 residues. The CDR3 nucleotides are TGTGCCAGCAGCTTAGTGGGTGGGAGCACAGATACGCAGTATTTT. Translated: CASSLVGGSTDTQYF. Complete variable domain (other parts from reference TRBV7-6 and TRBJ2-3): GAGVSQSPRYKVTKRGQDVALRCDPISGHVSLYWYRQALGQGPEFLTYFNYEAQQDKSGLPNDRFSAERPEGSISTLTIQRTEQRDSAMYRCASSLVGGSTDTQYFGPGTRLTVL.

The chain employs TRBV6-5 and TRBJ2-7; D gene ambiguous. The ends were cut back, 8 bases at V and 2 bases at J, with 13 bases in the middle. This CDR3 has 13 amino acids. Germline V gene data show CDR1 as MNHEY and CDR2 as SVGAGI. The CDR3 spells CASARAPAYEQYF. CDR3 sequence (DNA): TGTGCCAGCGCCCGGGCGCCCGCCTACGAGCAGTACTTC.

This clone has ten or more counts. The chain recombines TRBV2 with TRBJ1-5; the D gene is possibly TRBD1 (5 bases). Per germline, CDR1 SNHLY and CDR2 FYNNEI. The CDR3 length is 12 residues. With 6 bases removed from V and 8 bases from J, the gap between germline ends came to 11 bases. DNA for the CDR3: TGTGCCAGCAGGGACAACGAGAAGCCCCAGCATTTT. Protein sequence: CASRDNEKPQHF.

The genes are TRBV7-9 and TRBJ2-7; D ambiguous. CDR1 and CDR2 (germline): SEHNR, FQNEAQ (reference sequence). The CDR3 covers 13 residues. The V gene lost 1 base and the J gene lost 3 bases, with 7 bases spanning the gap. CDR3 region: CASSLGPVYEQYF. The CDR3 DNA sequence: TGTGCCAGCAGCTTAGGGCCAGTCTACGAGCAGTACTTC.

A few counts support this clone. The J gene is TRBJ2-1, the V gene TRBV4-3, with D possibly matching TRBD2 (6 bases). From germline, CDR1 is LGHNA and CDR2 YSLEER. With 0 bases removed from V and 9 bases from J, the gap between germline ends came to 27 bases. The CDR3 contains 19 residues. The CDR3, as DNA: TGCGCCAGCAGCCAAGATTGGGACCGACATTTCGGTAAGGAGGGTGAGCAGTTCTTC. Translating gives CASSQDWDRHFGKEGEQFF.

The chain links TRBV7-2 to TRBJ1-5; D is undetermined. The CDR3 runs to 16 residues. The V end lost 4 bases, the J end lost 3 bases, and 16 bases lay between the germline ends. Per germline, CDR1 SGHTA and CDR2 FQGNSA. CDR3 sequence (DNA): TGTGCCAGCAGCTGGGGTCGGGGAGGGTACAATCAGCCCCAGCATTTT. The encoded protein is CASSWGRGGYNQPQHF. The full variable domain, in which reference TRBV7-2 and TRBJ1-5 provide the parts outside the CDR3, is GAGVSQSPSNKVTEKGKDVELRCDPISGHTALYWYRQSLGQGLEFLIYFQGNSAPDKSGLPSDRFSAERTGGSVSTLTIQRTQQEDSAVYLCASSWGRGGYNQPQHFGDGTRLSIL.

The rearrangement joins TRBV7-6 to TRBJ2-3; 10 bases are shared with TRBD2. The CDR3 contains 17 residues. The trim removed 5 bases at V and 4 bases at J, leaving 12 bases unmatched. Germline CDR1 and CDR2: SGHVS and FNYEAQ. CDR3 coding DNA: TGTGCCAGCAGCCCAAGGGTCAGCGGGGGGGCCCCAGATACGCAGTATTTT. It translates to CASSPRVSGGAPDTQYF. Drawing the rest from reference TRBV7-6 and TRBJ2-3, the complete variable domain is GAGVSQSPRYKVTKRGQDVALRCDPISGHVSLYWYRQALGQGPEFLTYFNYEAQQDKSGLPNDRFSAERPEGSISTLTIQRTEQRDSAMYRCASSPRVSGGAPDTQYFGPGTRLTVL.

This clone appeared many times. This chain links TRBV30 with TRBJ2-7; 9 bases line up with TRBD1. The ends lost 1 base at V and 2 bases at J; junction bases unmatched: 3. The CDR3 length is 14 residues. The germline V gene encodes CDR1 GTSNPN and CDR2 SVGIG (reference sequence). This CDR3 is CAWSEDRGPYEQYF. CDR3 sequence (DNA): TGTGCCTGGAGTGAGGACAGGGGACCCTACGAGCAGTACTTC.

This clone was observed a single time. This chain uses TRBV6-6 with TRBJ1-4; 8 bases are a match to TRBD1. V gave up 5 bases and J gave up 10 bases; unmatched junction bases: 9. Germline lookup yields CDR1 MNHNY and CDR2 SVGAGI (reference sequence). The CDR3 has 14 residues. The CDR3 loop reads CASSQQGEWGKLFF. The CDR3 DNA is TGTGCCAGCAGTCAACAGGGGGAGTGGGGAAAACTGTTTTTT.

The rearrangement links TRBV10-3 to TRBJ2-7; 7 positions match TRBD1. The CDR3 is 14 amino acids. With V trimmed by 7 bases and J by 2 bases, 8 bases remained unmatched. Germline V lookup: CDR1 ENHRY, CDR2 SYGVKD. The CDR3 DNA reads as TGTGCCATCACCCGGGACAGCCTTACCTACGAGCAGTACTTC. It translates to CAITRDSLTYEQYF.

The chain uses TRBV30 and TRBJ2-1, with 10 nucleotides matching TRBD1. The CDR3 is 15 amino acids. Trimming took 5 bases from V and 0 from J; bases not matched to a gene: 4. In germline, CDR1 is GTSNPN, CDR2 SVGIG (reference sequence). The CDR3 sequence is CAWLTGGRSYNEQFF. For the CDR3, the DNA is TGTGCCTGGTTGACAGGGGGCCGCTCCTACAATGAGCAGTTCTTC. Combining the CDR3 with reference TRBV30 and TRBJ2-1 gives the whole variable domain SQTIHQWPATLVQPVGSPLSLECTVEGTSNPNLYWYRQAAGRGLQLLFYSVGIGQISSEVPQNLSASRPQDRQFILSSKKLLLSDSGFYLCAWLTGGRSYNEQFFGPGTRLTVL.